A selection of T cell receptor beta chains follows, all from one sample in a study of OX40 agonist ivuxolimab in advanced cancers. Produced via immunoSEQ multiplex PCR; TCRdb's table is partial and in-frame only. Of roughly 23,000 clones in the sample, around 80% were seen once. This sample comprised CD4+ or CD8+ T cells sorted from blood, obtained in a trial of the OX40 agonist ivuxolimab. These receptors were collected from an adult with an advanced solid tumor such as melanoma, head and neck, liver or kidney cancer. Each CDR3 is given with its conserved first and last residue.

v_gene,CDR3aa
TRBV5-5,CASSLGTGYSNQPQHF
TRBV9,CASSVGTDTQYF
TRBV2,CASSGSQGFQETQYF
TRBV11-3,CASSPGAGPPFGNTIYF
TRBV4-1,CASSQDPDREQYF
TRBV9,CASSGGAYTEAFF
TRBV7-7,CASSLEPGSGNTIYF
TRBV11-2,CASSPPLAKNIQYF
TRBV9,CASSTRGGLGETQYF
TRBV29-1,CSVIRSEAFF
TRBV9,CASSETGGGKTQYF
TRBV27,CASSLTGANEKLFF
TRBV5-6,CASSSRDWGDNEQFF
TRBV9,CASSNPTLAGGNTGELFF
TRBV29-1,CSPRAIGDYGYTF
TRBV30,CAWRGAGGVRETQYF
TRBV6-5,CASKGQPLNYGYTF
TRBV6-1,CASSPMGQGQLTF
TRBV4-1,CASSQVGQGPYEQYF